Included here is one TCR beta chain sequence, with context. This clonotype appeared many times. Its cognate antigen has yet to be identified. No base quality information exists; no much larger clone differs at one position. The germline V end is reduced by 5 bases and the J end by 4 bases; junction bases left unmatched: 6. Sequences MNHNS (CDR1) and SASEGT (CDR2) are obtained from the germline V gene. Counted from cysteine to phenylalanine, this CDR3 has 16 amino acids. The kept DNA is CDR3 alone, 48 bases in frame from the first base. These data come from a study of T cells in Graves' hyperthyroidism and ophthalmopathy (dated by TCRdb to the late 2010s). General notes on the study: Peripheral blood samples were taken at the time of initial diagnosis, prior to any treatment. The 95 to 100 discovery patients were divided at random into training and test sets in a 7:3 ratio. The paper reports TCR Vbeta CDR3 sequencing of roughly 140 peripheral blood samples: 43 ophthalmopathy, under 85 hyperthyroidism and approximately 17 progressor patients. Whether ophthalmopathy could be predicted prospectively was tested in an independent validation cohort made up of 18 to 20 hyperthyroidism patients plus 17 patients who later progressed to ophthalmopathy. After sampling, hyperthyroidism patients received methimazole starting at 30 mg daily, and ophthalmopathy patients received high-dose intravenous methylprednisolone. The study also compared thyroid tissue and blood T-cell repertoires from 5 to 7 Graves' hyperthyroidism patients. To identify TCR V-J signatures that set the groups apart, the researchers used a discovery cohort of about a hundred patients, made up of around 40 with Graves' ophthalmopathy and some 58 with stable Graves' hyperthyroidism.

General conclusions and limits of the study: In validation, progression to ophthalmopathy was predicted by the model with around 71% sensitivity and 72% to 80% specificity, a median of 6.5 months before onset. No statistical method was used to fix the sample size in advance, and group allocation was not hidden from the investigators. In cross-validation, a model built on a 13 V-J signature told ophthalmopathy apart from stable hyperthyroidism with approximately 90% sensitivity and about 81% specificity, and in testing the same model reached 80%/75%. Most expanded thyroid clonotypes (frequency above 0.001) were also detected in blood, suggesting blood repertoires may reflect thyroid immune responses.

Moderately to severely active disease, a Clinical Activity Score of at least 3, a NOSPECS grade of at least 4, and a duration under 3 months were present in ophthalmopathy patients. Patients with uncontrolled infections, other autoimmune diseases, pregnancy or lactation were excluded. Diagnoses were established on the basis of clinical symptoms, serum thyroxine and TRAb, thyroid ultrasound, and orbital computed tomography. Ficoll-Paque density gradient centrifugation was used to isolate PBMCs from approximately 10 ml of fresh peripheral blood. Trizol reagent was used to extract total RNA, and RNA quality was then checked on an Agilent 2100 Bioanalyzer. Amplification of TCR beta CDR3 regions was carried out from RNA transcripts. The first round of RT-PCR for the TCR CDR3 was performed with the HTBI primer set and the Qiagen OneStep RT-PCR kit. Libraries were constructed in a second round of multiplex PCR, after which size selection and purification were carried out. Sequencing of the libraries was done on an Illumina HiSeq2000 using paired-end 100 bp reads. Per the source publication's procedure: SOAPnuke was used to process the raw data, with reads discarded if the reads contained adapters or uncalled bases, had a mean Phred below 15, or lacked an exact constant-primer or identifier match. COPE v1.2.5 was used to merge high-quality paired reads, and clonotypes were defined as unique nucleotide sequences. Clonotypes were aligned to IMGT TRBV, TRBD and TRBJ reference segments using MiTCR v1.1. The analysis was restricted to V-J combinations with a frequency above 0.0001, which together covered roughly 99% of the repertoires. The TCS score was defined as the ratio of F50 (clonal expansion) to E x V (chaos), calculated using BLOSUM62-based TCRdist between CDR3 peptides within each V-J. Welch's t-statistics and random forest reduced 450 to 600 V-J features to 13, which were used in a naive Bayes classifier (R e1071). TCRdb reran the public reads through fastp at Q25 and MiXCR, keeping productive beta chains. Each CDR3 protein gets just one entry, which takes the most common genes and DNA from the rows behind it. For this entry, the V and J calls and clone size follow TCRdb and not the study's own pipeline. The sample has about 600,000 distinct CDR3 sequences on record, over 12% of them singletons. Roughly 7% of the sample is taken by the ten largest.

The sequence was collected from a woman in her late teens or twenties with Graves' ophthalmopathy. The rearrangement combines TRBV6-1 with TRBJ2-1, with TRBD2 identical over 12 junction bases. Sequencing input: blood. Here is the DNA: TGTGCCAGCAGTTTTACGACTAGCGGGAGATACAATGAGCAGTTCTTC. This sequence encodes CASSFTTSGRYNEQFF.